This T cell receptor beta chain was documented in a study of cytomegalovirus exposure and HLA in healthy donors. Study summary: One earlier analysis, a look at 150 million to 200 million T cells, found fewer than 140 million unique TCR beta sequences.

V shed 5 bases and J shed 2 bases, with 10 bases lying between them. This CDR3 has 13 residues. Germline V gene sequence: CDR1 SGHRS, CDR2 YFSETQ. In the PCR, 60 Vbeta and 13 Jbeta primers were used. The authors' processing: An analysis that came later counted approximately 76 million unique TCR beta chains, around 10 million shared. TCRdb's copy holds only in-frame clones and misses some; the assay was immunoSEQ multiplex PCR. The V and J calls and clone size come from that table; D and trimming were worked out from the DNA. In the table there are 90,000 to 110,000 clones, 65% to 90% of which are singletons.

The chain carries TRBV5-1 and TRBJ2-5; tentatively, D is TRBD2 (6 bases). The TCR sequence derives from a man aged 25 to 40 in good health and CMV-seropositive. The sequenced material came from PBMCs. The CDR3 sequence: CASRRGLQETQYF. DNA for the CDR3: TGCGCCAGCAGGCGGGGCCTGCAAGAGACCCAGTACTTC.